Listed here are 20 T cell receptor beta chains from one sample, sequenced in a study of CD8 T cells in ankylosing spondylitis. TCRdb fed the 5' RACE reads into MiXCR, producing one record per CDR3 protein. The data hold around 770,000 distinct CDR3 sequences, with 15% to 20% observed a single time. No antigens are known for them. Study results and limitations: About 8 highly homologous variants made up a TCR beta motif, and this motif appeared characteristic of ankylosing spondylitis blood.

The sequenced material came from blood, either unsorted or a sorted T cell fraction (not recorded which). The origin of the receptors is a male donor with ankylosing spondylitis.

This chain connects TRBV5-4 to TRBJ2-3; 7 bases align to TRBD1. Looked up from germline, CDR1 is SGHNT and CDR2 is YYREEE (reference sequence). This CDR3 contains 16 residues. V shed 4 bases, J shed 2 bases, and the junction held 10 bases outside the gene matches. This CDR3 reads CASSPTGVIDTDTQYF. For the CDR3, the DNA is TGTGCCAGCAGCCCTACAGGGGTGATAGACACAGATACGCAGTATTTT.

The CDR3 protein is CASSLAGRLELFF. The CDR3 DNA reads TGTGCCAGCAGCTTAGCGGGGAGGTTGGAGCTGTTTTTT. The V gene is TRBV7-2, the J gene TRBJ2-2; weak D call: TRBD2 (6 bases). Per the germline V gene, CDR1 is SGHTA and CDR2 is FQGNSA. This CDR3 has 13 residues. Trimming cost V 0 bases and J 10 bases, with 9 bases left between them. Full variable domain (outside the CDR3, taken from reference TRBV7-2 and TRBJ2-2): GAGVSQSPSNKVTEKGKDVELRCDPISGHTALYWYRQSLGQGLEFLIYFQGNSAPDKSGLPSDRFSAERTGGSVSTLTIQRTQQEDSAVYLCASSLAGRLELFFGEGSRLTVL.

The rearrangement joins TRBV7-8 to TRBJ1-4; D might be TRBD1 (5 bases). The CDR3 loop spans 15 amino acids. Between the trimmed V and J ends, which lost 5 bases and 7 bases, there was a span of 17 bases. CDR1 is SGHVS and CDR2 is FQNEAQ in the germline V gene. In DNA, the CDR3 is TGTGCCAGCAGCCCCGGGGGGGAGGCAGGTGAAAAACTGTTTTTT. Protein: CASSPGGEAGEKLFF.

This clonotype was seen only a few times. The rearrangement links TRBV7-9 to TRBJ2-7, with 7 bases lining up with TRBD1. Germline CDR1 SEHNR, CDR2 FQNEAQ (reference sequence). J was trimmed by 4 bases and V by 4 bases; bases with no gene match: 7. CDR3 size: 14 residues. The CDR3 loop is CASSSTGQLYEQYF. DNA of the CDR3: TGTGCCAGCAGCTCGACGGGACAGCTATACGAGCAGTACTTC.

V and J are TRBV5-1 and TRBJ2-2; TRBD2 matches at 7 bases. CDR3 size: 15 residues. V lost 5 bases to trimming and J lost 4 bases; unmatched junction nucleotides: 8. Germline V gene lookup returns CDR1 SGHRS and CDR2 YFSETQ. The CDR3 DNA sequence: TGCGCCAGCAGTTTCATCGCGGGGGTCACCGGGGAGCTGTTTTTT. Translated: CASSFIAGVTGELFF.

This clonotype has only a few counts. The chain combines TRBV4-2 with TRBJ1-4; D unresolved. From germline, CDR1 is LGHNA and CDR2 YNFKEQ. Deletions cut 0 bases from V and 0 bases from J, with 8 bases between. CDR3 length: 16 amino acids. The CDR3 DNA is TGTGCCAGCAGCCAAGATCAAACTACAACTAATGAAAAACTGTTTTTT. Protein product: CASSQDQTTTNEKLFF.

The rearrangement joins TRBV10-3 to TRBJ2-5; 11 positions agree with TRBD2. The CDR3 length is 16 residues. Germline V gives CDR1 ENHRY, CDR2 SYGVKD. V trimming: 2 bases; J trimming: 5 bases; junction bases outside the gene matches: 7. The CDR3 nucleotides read TGTGCCATCAGTGAGGAGAGACTAGCGGGGCAGGAGACCCAGTACTTC. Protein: CAISEERLAGQETQYF.

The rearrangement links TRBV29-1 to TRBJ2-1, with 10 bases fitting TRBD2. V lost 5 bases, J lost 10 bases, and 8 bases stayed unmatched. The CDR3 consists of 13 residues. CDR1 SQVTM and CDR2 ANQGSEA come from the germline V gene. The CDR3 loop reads CSVTDMGLAEQFF. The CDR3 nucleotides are TGCAGCGTTACCGACATGGGACTAGCGGAGCAGTTCTTC.

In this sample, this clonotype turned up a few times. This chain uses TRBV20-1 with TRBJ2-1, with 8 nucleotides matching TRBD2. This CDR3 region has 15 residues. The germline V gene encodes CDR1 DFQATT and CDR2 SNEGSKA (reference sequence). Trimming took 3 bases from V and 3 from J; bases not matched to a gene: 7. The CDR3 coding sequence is TGCAGTGCTAGTGATGTAGCGGGGAACTACAATGAGCAGTTCTTC. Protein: CSASDVAGNYNEQFF.

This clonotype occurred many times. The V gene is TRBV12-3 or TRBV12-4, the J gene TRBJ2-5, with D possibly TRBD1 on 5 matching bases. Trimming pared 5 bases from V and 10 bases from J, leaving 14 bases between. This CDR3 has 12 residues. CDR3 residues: CASSPQGPDQYF. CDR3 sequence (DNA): TGTGCCAGCAGTCCCCAGGGTCCCGACCAGTACTTC.

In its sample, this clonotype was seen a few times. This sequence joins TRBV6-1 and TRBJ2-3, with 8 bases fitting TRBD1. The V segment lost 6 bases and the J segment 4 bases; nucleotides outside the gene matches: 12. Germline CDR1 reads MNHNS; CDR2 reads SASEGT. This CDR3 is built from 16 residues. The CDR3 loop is CASSPPLDRAPDTQYF. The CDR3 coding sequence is TGTGCCAGCAGCCCTCCTTTGGACAGGGCCCCAGATACGCAGTATTTT.

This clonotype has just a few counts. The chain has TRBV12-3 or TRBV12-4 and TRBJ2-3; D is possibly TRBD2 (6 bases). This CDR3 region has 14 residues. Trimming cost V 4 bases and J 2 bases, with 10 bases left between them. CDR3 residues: CASSYGGVTDTQYF. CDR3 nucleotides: TGTGCCAGCAGTTACGGCGGGGTCACAGATACGCAGTATTTT.

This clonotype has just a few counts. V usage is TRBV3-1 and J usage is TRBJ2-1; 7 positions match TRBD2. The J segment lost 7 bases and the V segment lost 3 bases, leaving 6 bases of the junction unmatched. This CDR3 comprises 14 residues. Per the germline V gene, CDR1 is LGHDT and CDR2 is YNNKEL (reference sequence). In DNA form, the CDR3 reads TGTGCCAGCAGCCACGGGACTATGTGGAATGAGCAGTTCTTC. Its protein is CASSHGTMWNEQFF.

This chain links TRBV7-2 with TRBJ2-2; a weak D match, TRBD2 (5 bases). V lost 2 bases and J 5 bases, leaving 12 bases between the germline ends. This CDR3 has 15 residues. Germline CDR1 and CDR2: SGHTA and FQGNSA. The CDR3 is CASSLLGEITGELFF. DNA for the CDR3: TGTGCCAGCAGCTTACTCGGGGAGATAACCGGGGAGCTGTTTTTT.

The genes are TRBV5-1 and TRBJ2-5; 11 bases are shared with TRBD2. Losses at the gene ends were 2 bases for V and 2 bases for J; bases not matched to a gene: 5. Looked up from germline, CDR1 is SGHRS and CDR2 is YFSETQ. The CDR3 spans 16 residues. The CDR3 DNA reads TGCGCCAGCAGCTTTCTTGGGACTAGCGGACAAGAGACCCAGTACTTC. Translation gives CASSFLGTSGQETQYF.

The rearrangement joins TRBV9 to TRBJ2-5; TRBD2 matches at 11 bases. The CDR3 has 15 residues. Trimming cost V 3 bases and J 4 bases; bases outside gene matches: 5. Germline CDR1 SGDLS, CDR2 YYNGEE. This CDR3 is CASSGRGTSGETQYF. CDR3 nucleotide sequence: TGTGCCAGCAGCGGAAGAGGGACTAGCGGAGAGACCCAGTACTTC.

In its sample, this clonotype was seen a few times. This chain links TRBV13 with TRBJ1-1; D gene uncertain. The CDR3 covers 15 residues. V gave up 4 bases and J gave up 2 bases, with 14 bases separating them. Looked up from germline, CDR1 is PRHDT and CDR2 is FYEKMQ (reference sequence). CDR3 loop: CASSSAPTANTEAFF. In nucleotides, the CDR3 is TGTGCCAGCAGCTCGGCCCCGACTGCCAACACTGAAGCTTTCTTT.

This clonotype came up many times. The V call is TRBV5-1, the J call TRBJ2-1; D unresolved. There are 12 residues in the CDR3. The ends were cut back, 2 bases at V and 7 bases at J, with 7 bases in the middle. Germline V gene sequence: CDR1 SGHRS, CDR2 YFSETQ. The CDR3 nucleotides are TGCGCCAGCAGCTTATCGACGAATGAGCAGTTCTTC. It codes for CASSLSTNEQFF.

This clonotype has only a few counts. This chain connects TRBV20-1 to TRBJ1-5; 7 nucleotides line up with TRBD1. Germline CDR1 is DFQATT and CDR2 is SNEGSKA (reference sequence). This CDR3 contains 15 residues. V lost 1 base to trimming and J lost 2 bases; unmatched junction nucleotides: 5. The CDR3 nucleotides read TGCAGTGCTAGAGGTTCAGGGGGTGGCAATCAGCCCCAGCATTTT. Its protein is CSARGSGGGNQPQHF.

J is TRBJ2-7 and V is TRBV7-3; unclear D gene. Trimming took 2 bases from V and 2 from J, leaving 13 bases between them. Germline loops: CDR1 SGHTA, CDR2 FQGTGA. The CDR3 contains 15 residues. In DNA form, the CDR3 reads TGTGCCAGCAGCTTACAAAGGCACGGACCCTACGAGCAGTACTTC. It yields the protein CASSLQRHGPYEQYF. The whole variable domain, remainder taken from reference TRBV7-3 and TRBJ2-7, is GAGVSQTPSNKVTEKGKYVELRCDPISGHTALYWYRQSLGQGPEFLIYFQGTGAADDSGLPNDRFFAVRPEGSVSTLKIQRTERGDSAVYLCASSLQRHGPYEQYFGPGTRLTVT.